Below are 20 T cell receptor beta chains sequenced from a single sample in a study of blood T cell repertoires in COVID-19. Sequenced by immunoSEQ multiplex PCR; TCRdb stores in-frame clones only, minus some. This table has about 230,000 clones, approximately 87% appearing once. The sequencing input was peripheral blood. These receptor sequences come from a woman in her 70s with active or convalescent COVID-19.

The chain employs TRBV5-1 and TRBJ2-2; 10 positions agree with TRBD2. Germline assignment: CDR1 SGHRS and CDR2 YFSETQ. There are 16 residues in the CDR3. V lost 6 bases, J lost 5 bases, and 10 bases stayed unmatched. CDR3 in amino acids: CASNPLAGGETGELFF. CDR3 coding DNA: TGCGCCAGCAACCCGTTAGCGGGAGGTGAGACCGGGGAGCTGTTTTTT.

A few counts support this clone. The V gene is TRBV7-9, the J gene TRBJ2-7, with D possibly being TRBD1 (6 bases). V was cut by 4 bases and J by 0 bases, with 13 bases left in between. The CDR3 loop spans 15 amino acids. CDR1 and CDR2 (germline): SEHNR, FQNEAQ (reference sequence). The DNA for the CDR3 is TGTGCCAGCAGCTCAACAGGGCGAGGCTCCTACGAGCAGTACTTC. Translated, it gives CASSSTGRGSYEQYF.

The chain has TRBV28 and TRBJ1-2; 9 bases agree with TRBD1. The CDR3 totals 14 residues. The V gene's germline CDR1 is MDHEN and CDR2 SYDVKM. V shed 6 bases, J shed 2 bases, and the junction held 4 bases outside the gene matches. CDR3 protein: CASSGTGPNYGYTF. Written as DNA, the CDR3 is TGTGCCAGCAGCGGGACAGGGCCAAACTATGGCTACACCTTC.

The chain recombines TRBV5-6 with TRBJ1-2; possibly TRBD1 for D (6 bases). This CDR3 comprises 14 residues. The germline V and J ends were trimmed by 4 bases and 1 base, with 11 bases remaining between them. The V gene's germline CDR1 is SGHDT and CDR2 YYEEEE. The CDR3 region has the DNA TGTGCCAGCAGCATCGGACAGCATAACTATGGCTACACCTTC. It specifies CASSIGQHNYGYTF. The whole variable domain, remainder taken from reference TRBV5-6 and TRBJ1-2, is DAGVTQSPTHLIKTRGQQVTLRCSPKSGHDTVSWYQQALGQGPQFIFQYYEEEERQRGNFPDRFSGHQFPNYSSELNVNALLLGDSALYLCASSIGQHNYGYTFGSGTRLTVV.

This chain joins TRBV6-5 and TRBJ2-7, with 10 bases aligning to TRBD1. Germline V CDR1 and CDR2: MNHEY, SVGAGI. This CDR3 spans 15 amino acids. The V and J ends lost 2 bases and 4 bases, in that order; junction bases with no gene match: 5. The CDR3 bases are TGTGCCAGCAGTTACGGCGGGACAGGGGAATACGAGCAGTACTTC. Translating gives CASSYGGTGEYEQYF.

This clone was counted a few times. J is TRBJ1-5 and V is TRBV2; 8 bases line up with TRBD1. The trim removed 4 bases at V and 6 bases at J, leaving 5 bases unmatched. CDR3 length: 14 residues. Germline loops: CDR1 SNHLY, CDR2 FYNNEI. The CDR3 nucleotides read TGTGCCAGCAGTGCTCAGGGGGCTGGTCAGCCCCAGCATTTT. Its translation is CASSAQGAGQPQHF.

The chain is built from TRBV29-1 and TRBJ2-5, with TRBD2 as a possible D gene (6 bases). The germline gives CDR1 SQVTM, CDR2 ANQGSEA. This CDR3 is 14 amino acids long. V shed 3 bases and J shed 4 bases, with 15 bases lying between them. CDR3 sequence: CSVEWEAPGETQYF. For the CDR3, the DNA is TGCAGCGTTGAGTGGGAGGCTCCTGGAGAGACCCAGTACTTC.

This clone was seen a single time. The chain carries TRBV5-1 and TRBJ1-3; 9 nucleotides align to TRBD1. This CDR3 has 14 residues. V was pared by 4 bases and J by 4 bases, with 3 bases of the junction left unmatched. CDR1 and CDR2 (germline): SGHRS, YFSETQ. The CDR3 loop is CASSTGTGGNTIYF. The CDR3 nucleotides read TGCGCCAGCAGCACCGGGACAGGGGGAAACACCATATATTTT.

The chain combines TRBV7-8 with TRBJ2-5, with TRBD2 matching over 12 bases. The CDR3 extends over 17 amino acids. The ends lost 1 base at V and 4 bases at J; junction bases unmatched: 7. Per germline, CDR1 SGHVS and CDR2 FQNEAQ. The CDR3 here is CASSLGLAGGQGETQYF. The CDR3 bases are TGTGCCAGCAGCTTAGGGCTAGCGGGAGGGCAGGGAGAGACCCAGTACTTC. Filled out from reference TRBV7-8 and TRBJ2-5, the complete variable domain reads GAGVSQSPRYKVAKRGQDVALRCDPISGHVSLFWYQQALGQGPEFLTYFQNEAQLDKSGLPSDRFFAERPEGSVSTLKIQRTQQEDSAVYLCASSLGLAGGQGETQYFGPGTRLLVL.

The chain is built from TRBV5-6 and TRBJ1-5, with D uncertain. The V and J ends lost 7 bases and 0 bases respectively, with 11 bases between them. The CDR3 spans 14 residues. Per the germline V gene, CDR1 is SGHDT and CDR2 is YYEEEE. The CDR3: CASFPDPSNQPQHF. In DNA form, the CDR3 reads TGTGCCAGCTTTCCAGATCCTAGCAATCAGCCCCAGCATTTT. Full variable domain (missing parts from reference TRBV5-6 and TRBJ1-5): DAGVTQSPTHLIKTRGQQVTLRCSPKSGHDTVSWYQQALGQGPQFIFQYYEEEERQRGNFPDRFSGHQFPNYSSELNVNALLLGDSALYLCASFPDPSNQPQHFGDGTRLSIL.

This clone was detected many times. Other DNA sequences from this sample encode an identical CDR3 as well. The rearrangement uses TRBV5-4 and TRBJ1-2, with 12 bases that match TRBD1. Germline values: CDR1 SGHNT, CDR2 YYREEE (reference sequence). J gave up 7 bases and V 4 bases, and 5 bases lay outside the gene matches. The CDR3 is 14 amino acids. In DNA, the CDR3 is TGTGCCAGCAGCCAGGGACAGGGGGCAATTGGCTACACCTTC. Translated, it gives CASSQGQGAIGYTF.

This clone showed up just once. V is TRBV7-2 and J is TRBJ2-1; 8 positions match TRBD2. The V gene's germline CDR1 is SGHTA and CDR2 FQGNSA. V dropped 2 bases and J dropped 4; count of bases not matched to a gene: 1. The CDR3 runs 14 residues. The CDR3 DNA follows: TGTGCCAGCAGCTTACTAGCGGGTTACAATGAGCAGTTCTTC. It specifies CASSLLAGYNEQFF.

The genes are TRBV5-1 and TRBJ1-4; D call uncertain. Germline V lookup: CDR1 SGHRS, CDR2 YFSETQ. Trimming shortened V by 2 bases and J by 5 bases, and 7 bases separated the two germline ends. CDR3 length: 13 residues. Here the CDR3 reads CASSFGVNEKLFF. As DNA, the CDR3 is TGCGCCAGCAGCTTCGGGGTAAATGAAAAACTGTTTTTT.

The genes are TRBV29-1 and TRBJ1-5; 7 bases are a match to TRBD1. Germline V gene sequence: CDR1 SQVTM, CDR2 ANQGSEA. The V segment lost 5 bases and the J segment 3 bases; nucleotides outside the gene matches: 4. The CDR3 covers 13 residues. In DNA, the CDR3 is TGCAGCGTTCGACAGGGATACAATCAGCCCCAGCATTTT. Its translation: CSVRQGYNQPQHF.

This sequence joins TRBV12-1 and TRBJ2-3; TRBD2, the table's D call, was not compared with the DNA. TRBV12-1 is deemed a pseudogene. This CDR3 has 17 residues. The CDR3 protein is CASSPNDIAEETDTQYF. The CDR3 DNA sequence: TGTGCCAGCAGCCCAAACGACATTGCGGAGGAGACAGATACGCAGTATTTT.

The gene calls are TRBV5-1 and TRBJ2-3; D possibly corresponds to TRBD2 (6 bases). From germline, CDR1 is SGHRS and CDR2 YFSETQ. The CDR3 covers 17 residues. Trimming left V 0 bases short and J 1 base short, with 15 bases between. The CDR3 sequence: CASSLAYRRGRTDTQYF. The CDR3 DNA reads TGCGCCAGCAGCTTGGCCTATAGGCGGGGCCGCACAGATACGCAGTATTTT.

J is TRBJ2-2 and V is TRBV5-1; 11 bases line up with TRBD2. The CDR3 covers 15 residues. V shed 2 bases and J 7 bases; nucleotides not matched to a gene: 4. The germline CDR1 and CDR2 sequences are SGHRS and YFSETQ. The DNA for the CDR3 is TGCGCCAGCAGCTTACTAGCGGGAGCGGACGGGGAGCTGTTTTTT. Translated: CASSLLAGADGELFF.

The J gene is TRBJ2-2, the V gene TRBV19; weak D call: TRBD2 (6 bases). The CDR3 totals 16 residues. V was pared by 7 bases and J by 3 bases, with 18 bases between. Germline assignment: CDR1 LNHDA and CDR2 SQIVND (reference sequence). This chain's CDR3 is CASTSPGREYTGELFF. The CDR3 nucleotides read TGTGCCAGTACCTCCCCCGGGAGAGAGTACACCGGGGAGCTGTTTTTT. Full variable domain (missing parts from reference TRBV19 and TRBJ2-2): DGGITQSPKYLFRKEGQNVTLSCEQNLNHDAMYWYRQDPGQGLRLIYYSQIVNDFQKGDIAEGYSVSREKKESFPLTVTSAQKNPTAFYLCASTSPGREYTGELFFGEGSRLTVL.

CDR3 amino acids: CASSQTPGQGNEKLFF. The CDR3 DNA sequence: TGTGCCAGCAGCCAAACTCCGGGACAGGGGAATGAAAAACTGTTTTTT. The chain links TRBV9 to TRBJ1-4; 10 bases are a match to TRBD1. The CDR3 extends over 16 amino acids. Germline V gene data show CDR1 as SGDLS and CDR2 as YYNGEE. V lost 4 bases, J lost 5 bases, and 8 bases stayed unmatched.

The chain couples TRBV27 to TRBJ1-5; D is unclear. Germline assignment: CDR1 MNHEY and CDR2 SMNVEV (reference sequence). V lost 5 bases to trimming and J lost 7 bases, with 12 bases between them. This CDR3 is built from 13 residues. DNA of the CDR3: TGTGCCAGCAGTCGACCTATGAGGCAGCCCCAGCATTTT. Translation: CASSRPMRQPQHF.